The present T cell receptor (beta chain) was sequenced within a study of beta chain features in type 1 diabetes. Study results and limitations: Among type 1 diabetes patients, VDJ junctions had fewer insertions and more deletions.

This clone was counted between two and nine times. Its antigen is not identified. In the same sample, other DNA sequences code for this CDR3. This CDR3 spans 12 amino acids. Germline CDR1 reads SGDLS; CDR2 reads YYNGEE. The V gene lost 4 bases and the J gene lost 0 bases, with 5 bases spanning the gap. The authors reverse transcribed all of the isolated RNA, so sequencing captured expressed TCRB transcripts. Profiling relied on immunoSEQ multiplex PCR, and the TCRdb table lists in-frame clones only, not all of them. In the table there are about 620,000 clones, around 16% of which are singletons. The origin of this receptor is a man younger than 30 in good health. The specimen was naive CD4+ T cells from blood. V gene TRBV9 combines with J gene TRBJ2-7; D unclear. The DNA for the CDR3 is TGTGCCAGCAGCCCCGGCTCCTACGAGCAGTACTTC. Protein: CASSPGSYEQYF.